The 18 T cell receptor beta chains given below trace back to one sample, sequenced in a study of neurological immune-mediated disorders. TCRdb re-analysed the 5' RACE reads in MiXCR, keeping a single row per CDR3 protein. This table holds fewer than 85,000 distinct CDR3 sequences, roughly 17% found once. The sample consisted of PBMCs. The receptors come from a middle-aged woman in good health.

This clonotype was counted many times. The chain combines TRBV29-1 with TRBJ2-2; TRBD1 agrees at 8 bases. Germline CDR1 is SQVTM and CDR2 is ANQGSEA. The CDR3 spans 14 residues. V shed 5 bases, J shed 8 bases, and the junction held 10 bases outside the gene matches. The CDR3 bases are TGCAGCGTTCCAAAGACAGGGGATCGGGGGGAGCTGTTTTTT. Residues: CSVPKTGDRGELFF.

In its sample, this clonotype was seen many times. CDR3 protein: CASSSETLTYEQYF. The DNA of the CDR3 is TGTGCCAGCAGCTCCGAAACCTTAACCTACGAGCAGTACTTC. The chain links TRBV7-9 to TRBJ2-7; D gene ambiguous. There are 14 residues in the CDR3. Per germline, CDR1 SEHNR and CDR2 FQNEAQ (reference sequence). Trimming took off 4 bases at V and 2 bases at J, with 12 bases between the two ends.

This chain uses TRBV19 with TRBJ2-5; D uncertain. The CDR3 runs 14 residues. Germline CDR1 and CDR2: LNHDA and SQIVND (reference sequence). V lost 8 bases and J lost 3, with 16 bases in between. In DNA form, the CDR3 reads TGTGCCAGTCCTGGGGAATCAGGCGAAGAGACCCAGTACTTC. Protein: CASPGESGEETQYF.

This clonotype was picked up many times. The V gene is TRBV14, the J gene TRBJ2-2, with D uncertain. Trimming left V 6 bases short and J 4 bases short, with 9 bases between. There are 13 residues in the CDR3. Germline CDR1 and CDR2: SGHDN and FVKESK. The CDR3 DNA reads TGTGCCAGCAGGCATGGAGTCACCGGGGAGCTGTTTTTT. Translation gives CASRHGVTGELFF.

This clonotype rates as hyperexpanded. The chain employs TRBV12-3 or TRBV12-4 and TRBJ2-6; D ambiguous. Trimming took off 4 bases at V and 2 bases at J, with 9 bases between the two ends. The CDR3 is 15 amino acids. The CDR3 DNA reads TGTGCCAGCAGTTCGGACCTCCCTGGGGCCAACGTCCTGACTTTC. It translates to CASSSDLPGANVLTF.

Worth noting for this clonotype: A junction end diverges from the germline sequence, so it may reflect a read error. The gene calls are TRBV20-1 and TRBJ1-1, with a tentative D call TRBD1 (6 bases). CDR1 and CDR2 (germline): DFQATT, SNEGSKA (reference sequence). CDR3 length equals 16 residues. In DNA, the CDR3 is TGCAGTGCTCCAATTTCCGCCCCGGGGGGCTTGGATGAAGCTTTGTTT. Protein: CSAPISAPGGLDEALF.

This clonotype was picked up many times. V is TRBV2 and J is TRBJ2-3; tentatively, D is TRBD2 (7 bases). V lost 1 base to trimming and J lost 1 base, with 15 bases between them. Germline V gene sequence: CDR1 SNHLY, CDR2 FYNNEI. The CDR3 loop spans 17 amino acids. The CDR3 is CASSEVTGAGGTDTQYF. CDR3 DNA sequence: TGTGCCAGCAGTGAAGTAACGGGGGCGGGAGGCACAGATACGCAGTATTTT.

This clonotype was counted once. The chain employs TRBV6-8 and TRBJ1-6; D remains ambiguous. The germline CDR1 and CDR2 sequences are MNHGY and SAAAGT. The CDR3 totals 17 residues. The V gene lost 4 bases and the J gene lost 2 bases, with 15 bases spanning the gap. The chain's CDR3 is CASSSAAELAYNSPLHF. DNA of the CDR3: TGTGCCAGCAGTTCGGCGGCGGAATTAGCCTATAATTCACCCCTCCACTTT.

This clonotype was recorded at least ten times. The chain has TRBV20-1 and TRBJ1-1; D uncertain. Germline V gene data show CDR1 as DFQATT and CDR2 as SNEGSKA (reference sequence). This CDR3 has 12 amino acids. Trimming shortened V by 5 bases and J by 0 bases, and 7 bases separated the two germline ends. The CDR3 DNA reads TGCAGTGCTCGGCGGTTGAACACTGAAGCTTTCTTT. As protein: CSARRLNTEAFF.

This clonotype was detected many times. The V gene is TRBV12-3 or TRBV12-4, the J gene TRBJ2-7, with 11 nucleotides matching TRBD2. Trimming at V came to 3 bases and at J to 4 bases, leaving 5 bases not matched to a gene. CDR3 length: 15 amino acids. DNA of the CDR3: TGTGCCAGCAGTTTGGGTAGCGGGGGGGGTTACGAGCAGTACTTC. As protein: CASSLGSGGGYEQYF.

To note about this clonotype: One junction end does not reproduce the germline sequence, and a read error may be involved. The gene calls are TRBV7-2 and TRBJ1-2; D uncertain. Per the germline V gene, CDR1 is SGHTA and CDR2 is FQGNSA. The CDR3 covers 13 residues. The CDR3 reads CASSLAYVGGYTF. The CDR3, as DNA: TGTGCCAGCAGCCTAGCTTACGTGGGTGGCTACACCTTC.

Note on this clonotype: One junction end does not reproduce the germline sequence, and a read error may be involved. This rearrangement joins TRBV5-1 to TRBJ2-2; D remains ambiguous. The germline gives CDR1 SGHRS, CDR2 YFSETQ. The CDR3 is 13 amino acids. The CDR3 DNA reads TGCGTCAGCAGGATAGGAGACACCGGGGAGCTGTTTTTT. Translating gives CVSRIGDTGELFF.

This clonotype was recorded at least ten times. The CDR3 DNA reads TGCAGTGCTAGAGTGGGGGCTAGCGGGGCGCACACGACCCAGTACTTC. This sequence encodes CSARVGASGAHTTQYF. The chain uses TRBV20-1 and TRBJ2-5; 9 positions agree with TRBD2. Germline lookup yields CDR1 DFQATT and CDR2 SNEGSKA (reference sequence). CDR3 length: 16 amino acids. The V and J ends lost 1 base and 7 bases, in that order; junction bases with no gene match: 13.

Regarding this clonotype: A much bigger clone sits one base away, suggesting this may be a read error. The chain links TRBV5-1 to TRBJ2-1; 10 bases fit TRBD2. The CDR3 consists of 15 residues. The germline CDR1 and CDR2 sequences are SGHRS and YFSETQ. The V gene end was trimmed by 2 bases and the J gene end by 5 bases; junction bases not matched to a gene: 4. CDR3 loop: CASSFVGTSDNEQFF. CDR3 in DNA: TGCGCCAGCAGCTTTGTCGGGACTAGCGACAATGAGCAGTTCTTC.

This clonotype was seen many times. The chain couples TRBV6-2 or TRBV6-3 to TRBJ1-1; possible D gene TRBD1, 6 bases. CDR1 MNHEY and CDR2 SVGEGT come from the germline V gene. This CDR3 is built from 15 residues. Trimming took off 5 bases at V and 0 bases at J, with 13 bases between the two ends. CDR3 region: CASSKRAGVNTEAFF. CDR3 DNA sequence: TGTGCCAGCAGTAAGCGGGCAGGGGTGAACACTGAAGCTTTCTTT.

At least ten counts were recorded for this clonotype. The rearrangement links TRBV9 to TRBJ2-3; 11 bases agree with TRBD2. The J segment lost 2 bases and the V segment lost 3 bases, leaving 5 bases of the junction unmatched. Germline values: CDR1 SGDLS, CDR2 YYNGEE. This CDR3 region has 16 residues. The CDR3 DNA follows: TGTGCCAGCAGCGCCATAGCGGGGGGGCACACAGATACGCAGTATTTT. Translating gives CASSAIAGGHTDTQYF.

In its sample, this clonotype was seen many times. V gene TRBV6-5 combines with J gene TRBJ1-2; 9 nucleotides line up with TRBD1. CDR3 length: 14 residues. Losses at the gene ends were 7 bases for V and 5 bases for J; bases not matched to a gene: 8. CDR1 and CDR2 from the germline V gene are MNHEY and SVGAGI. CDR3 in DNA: TGTGCCAGCACCGCGGGACAGGGATATTATGGCTACACCTTC. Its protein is CASTAGQGYYGYTF.

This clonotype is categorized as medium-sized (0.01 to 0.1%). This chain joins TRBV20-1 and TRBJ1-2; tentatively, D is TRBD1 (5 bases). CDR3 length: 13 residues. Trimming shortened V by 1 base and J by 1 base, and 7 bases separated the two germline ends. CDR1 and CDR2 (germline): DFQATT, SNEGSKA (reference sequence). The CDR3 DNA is TGCAGTGCTAGAGGACAGAGTAACTATGGCTACACCTTC. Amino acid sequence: CSARGQSNYGYTF.